Listed here is a single T cell receptor (beta chain). This entry is derived from a study of blood T cell repertoires in COVID-19. In germline, CDR1 is MGHDK, CDR2 SYGVNS. Germline trimming cut 1 base from V and 5 bases from J; bases unmatched to any gene: 4. CDR3 length equals 15 residues. Assay: immunoSEQ multiplex PCR; the TCRdb copy retains only in-frame clones and omits some. Of about 75,000 clones in the sample, under 80% are singletons; the top ten hold 2% to 3%. The V call is TRBV25-1, the J call TRBJ2-3; 9 bases map to TRBD2. Sequenced sample: peripheral blood. The receptor comes from a human donor with acute or convalescent COVID-19. The donor label of this sample is uncertain. The CDR3 reads CASSEFRAGGDTQYF. CDR3 nucleotides: TGTGCCAGCAGTGAATTCAGAGCGGGAGGAGATACGCAGTATTTT.